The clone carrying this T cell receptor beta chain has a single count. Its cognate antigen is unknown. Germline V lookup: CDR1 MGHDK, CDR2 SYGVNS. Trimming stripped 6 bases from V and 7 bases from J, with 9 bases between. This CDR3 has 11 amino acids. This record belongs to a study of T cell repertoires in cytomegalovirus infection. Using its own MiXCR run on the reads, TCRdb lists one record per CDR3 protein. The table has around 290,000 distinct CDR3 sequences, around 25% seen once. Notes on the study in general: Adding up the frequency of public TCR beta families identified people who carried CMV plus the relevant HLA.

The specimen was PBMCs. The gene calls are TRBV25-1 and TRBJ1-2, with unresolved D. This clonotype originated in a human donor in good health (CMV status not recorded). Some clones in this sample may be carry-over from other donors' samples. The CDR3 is CASRESGGYTF. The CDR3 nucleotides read TGTGCCAGCAGGGAAAGTGGTGGCTACACCTTC.